This T cell receptor beta chain was identified during a study of CD8 T cells in Susac syndrome. Sequencing targeted TCR beta in blood CD8+ and CD4+ T cells. TEMRA cells were enriched by FACS, and CD4+ and CD8+ T cells were negatively isolated. When the RNA was reverse transcribed, random hexamers were used with an input of about 0.45 to 1 ug. With immunoSEQ multiplex PCR, TCR beta CDR3 was amplified across 54 Vbeta and 13 Jbeta. TCRdb re-called the immunoSEQ multiplex PCR reads with MiXCR, one entry per CDR3 protein. This sample has more than 250,000 distinct CDR3 sequences, with roughly nine tenths found just once. This clonotype was seen a single time. CDR1 is MNHNS, CDR2 SASEGT, per germline. CDR3 length: 14 residues. V shed 6 bases and J shed 1 base, with 9 bases lying between them.

The sample comprised CD4+ T cells from PBMCs. This TCR came from a human donor with multiple sclerosis. The V gene is TRBV6-1, the J gene TRBJ2-2; D remains unclear. CDR3 region: CASRVDENTGELFF. For the CDR3, the DNA is TGTGCCAGCAGGGTAGACGAGAACACCGGGGAGCTGTTTTTT.